Listed below are T cell receptor beta chains from one sample, sequenced in a study of early T cells in non-severe SARS-CoV-2 infection. A single record per CDR3 protein comes from TCRdb applying MiXCR to the 5' RACE reads. Of some 80,000 distinct CDR3 sequences in the sample, approximately 12% are singletons; the top ten hold 3.4%. Material for sequencing was whole blood. The origin of the receptors is an adult who was a healthcare worker with PCR-confirmed SARS-CoV-2 infection or an uninfected control (not recorded which). The CDR3 runs from the conserved cysteine through the conserved F or W.

J | V | CDR3
TRBJ1-2 | TRBV4-1 | CASSQGSGDRESPYGYTF
TRBJ2-6 | TRBV6-6 | CASSYDGTGRAGGANVLTF
TRBJ2-7 | TRBV10-3 | CASGPGLAGTYEQYF
TRBJ1-3 | TRBV29-1 | CSVGDRTRGNTIYF
TRBJ2-1 | TRBV3-1 | CASSQVGDEQFF
TRBJ2-1 | TRBV28 | CASSLRGTRSEQFF
TRBJ1-6 | TRBV6-1 | CASRLDRGGSPLHF
TRBJ1-1 | TRBV12-3/TRBV12-4 | CASSPRAGTEAFF
TRBJ1-4 | TRBV18 | CASSLGHAEKLFF
TRBJ2-4 | TRBV19 | CASTRTGEKNIQYF
TRBJ1-5 | TRBV19 | CASTSTPTGIFADQPQHF
TRBJ1-2 | TRBV5-1 | CASSPRTGGNDGYTF
TRBJ1-1 | TRBV18 | CASSPAGANTEAFF
TRBJ2-7 | TRBV28 | CASSPTWVVQYF
TRBJ2-3 | TRBV20-1 | CSASRLAELGFTDTQYF
TRBJ2-5 | TRBV6-5 | CASSYLASGQTQYF
TRBJ1-5 | TRBV6-5 | CASSYSADLLSPQHF
TRBJ2-2 | TRBV11-2 | CASSRTNTGELFF
TRBJ1-4 | TRBV15 | CATSRGGGGEKLFF
TRBJ1-1 | TRBV7-9 | CASSFNVPEGVFF
TRBJ1-6 | TRBV9 | CASSPTQGSNNSPLHF
TRBJ1-2 | TRBV29-1 | CSVEAGVRDYGYTF
TRBJ2-2 | TRBV28 | CAPTAGNTGELFF
TRBJ2-1 | TRBV2 | CASSRTSGRRDEQFF
TRBJ2-5 | TRBV3-1 | CASSQVAGAQYF